One and the same sample provided the 2 T cell receptor beta chains below, sequenced in a study of OX40 agonist ivuxolimab in advanced cancers. Clones were sequenced by immunoSEQ multiplex PCR, and TCRdb holds only the in-frame ones, with some missing. The data show some 90,000 clones, more than 75% seen once. The starting material was CD4+ or CD8+ T cells sorted from blood, obtained in a trial of the OX40 agonist ivuxolimab. The receptors originated from an adult with an advanced solid tumor such as melanoma, head and neck, liver or kidney cancer.

The genes are TRBV28 and TRBJ2-1, with 12 bases identical to TRBD2. The CDR3 is made up of 17 amino acids. Per germline, CDR1 MDHEN and CDR2 SYDVKM. Unmatched junction bases numbered 8, after V lost 5 bases and J lost 3 bases. CDR3: CASSPPGTSGLYNEQFF. DNA for the CDR3: TGTGCCAGCAGTCCCCCCGGGACTAGCGGGCTCTACAATGAGCAGTTCTTC.

V usage is TRBV7-3 and J usage is TRBJ2-7; D is ambiguous. This CDR3 has 12 residues. With 3 bases removed from V and 7 bases from J, the gap between germline ends came to 10 bases. Germline V CDR1 and CDR2: SGHTA, FQGTGA. The CDR3 sequence: CASSFADGEQYV. DNA for the CDR3: TGTGCCAGCAGCTTCGCCGACGGGGAGCAGTACGTC.